This T cell receptor (beta chain) derives from a study of shared T cell receptors in the human thymus. Per the germline V gene, CDR1 is LGHNA and CDR2 is YNFKEQ. The ends lost 0 bases at V and 0 bases at J; junction bases unmatched: 16. The CDR3 contains 21 residues. The repertoire was sequenced with immunoSEQ multiplex PCR; TCRdb's copy has only in-frame clones and lacks some. The sample contains hundreds of thousands of clones, more than 75% of which appear only once. The same specimen was also included in a second study, on human thymus T cells. This second report adds: Reports from related research described highly overlapping thymic repertoires among unrelated individuals.

The source of this sequence is a boy less than two years old with a congenital heart defect. Source material: thymocytes. The V gene is TRBV4-2, the J gene TRBJ2-1; 8 bases fit TRBD1. Here the CDR3 reads CASSQDSNGRGLESSYNEQFF. The CDR3 DNA reads as TGTGCCAGCAGCCAAGATTCAAATGGCAGGGGGCTAGAAAGCTCCTACAATGAGCAGTTCTTC.